Shown below are 14 T cell receptor beta chains from a single sample sequenced in a study of early T cells in non-severe SARS-CoV-2 infection (dated by TCRdb to the early 2020s). Library creation used 5' RACE. Sequencing was carried out with a NextSeq 500. Using fastp trimming at Q25 and MiXCR clonotype assembly, TCRdb reanalyzed the public sequencing data and kept in-frame beta chains. Each CDR3 protein gets just one entry, which takes the most common genes and DNA from the rows behind it. This sample comprises tens of thousands of distinct CDR3 sequences, under 15% of them detected only once. The ten top clones hold 0.5% to 0.75% of the sample. Sequenced input: whole blood. All receptors come from an adult who was a healthcare worker with PCR-confirmed SARS-CoV-2 infection or an uninfected control (not recorded which).

This clonotype was seen many times. The rearrangement joins TRBV3-1 to TRBJ2-3, with D uncertain. CDR3 size: 17 residues. Deletions cut 0 bases from V and 1 base from J, with 14 bases between. The germline V gene has CDR1 LGHDT and CDR2 YNNKEL (reference sequence). CDR3 nucleotides: TGTGCCAGCAGCCAAGATATTTCGGCCGTTGGCACAGATACGCAGTATTTT. It specifies CASSQDISAVGTDTQYF.

V usage is TRBV2 and J usage is TRBJ2-1; no firm D call. Trimming pared 7 bases from V and 5 bases from J, leaving 6 bases between. Germline V gene data show CDR1 as SNHLY and CDR2 as FYNNEI. The CDR3 is 11 residues long. The CDR3, as DNA: TGTGCCAGCACTCTGGACAATGAGCAGTTCTTC. Protein sequence: CASTLDNEQFF.

The DNA for the CDR3 is TGTGCCAGCAGTGAATCGATGGCTTACTCTAACTATGGCTACACCTTC. It is translated as CASSESMAYSNYGYTF. The genes are TRBV6-1 and TRBJ1-2; no reliable D call. Germline CDR1 and CDR2: MNHNS and SASEGT. Trimming cost V 2 bases and J 0 bases, with 13 bases left between them. The CDR3 is made up of 16 amino acids.

Only one count was recorded for this clonotype. The chain links TRBV7-2 to TRBJ2-2; D is possibly TRBD1 (5 bases). Trimming took off 5 bases at V and 3 bases at J, with 13 bases between the two ends. This CDR3 comprises 15 residues. CDR1 and CDR2 (germline): SGHTA, FQGNSA. Here the CDR3 DNA reads TGTGCCAGCAGCCGGAAAGACAGCCACACCGGGGAGCTGTTTTTT. As protein: CASSRKDSHTGELFF.

This chain links TRBV24-1 with TRBJ2-3, with D perhaps TRBD2 (6 bases). The CDR3 has 14 amino acids. Germline V gene data show CDR1 as KGHDR and CDR2 as SFDVKD. V gave up 3 bases and J gave up 5 bases, with 11 bases separating them. CDR3 DNA sequence: TGTGCCACCAGTGATGGGACTGGGGGAGATACGCAGTATTTT. Protein product: CATSDGTGGDTQYF.

This clonotype was seen a handful of times. The chain joins TRBV28 to TRBJ2-2; D call uncertain. CDR1 and CDR2 from the germline V gene are MDHEN and SYDVKM. This CDR3 is built from 12 residues. Trimming took off 4 bases at V and 4 bases at J, with 4 bases between the two ends. In DNA form, the CDR3 reads TGTGCCAGCAGTTCGGTCACCGGGGAGCTGTTTTTT. Encoded protein: CASSSVTGELFF. The variable domain in full, with the rest retrieved from reference TRBV28 and TRBJ2-2, is DVKVTQSSRYLVKRTGEKVFLECVQDMDHENMFWYRQDPGLGLRLIYFSYDVKMKEKGDIPEGYSVSREKKERFSLILESASTNQTSMYLCASSSVTGELFFGEGSRLTVL.

The chain is built from TRBV6-1 and TRBJ1-6; D is uncertain. Germline CDR1 is MNHNS and CDR2 is SASEGT. Trimming shortened V by 0 bases and J by 3 bases, and 18 bases separated the two germline ends. The CDR3 is made up of 19 amino acids. CDR3 DNA sequence: TGTGCCAGCAGTGAAGCGGTCCATACGTCGCGATTCTATAATTCACCCCTCCACTTT. Translated, it gives CASSEAVHTSRFYNSPLHF.

The V call is TRBV4-2, the J call TRBJ2-3; D is uncertain. Germline CDR1 and CDR2: LGHNA and YNFKEQ. This CDR3 has 13 amino acids. V was pared by 1 base and J by 11 bases, with 13 bases between. CDR3 amino acids: CASSQVDGPRQYF. The DNA of the CDR3 is TGTGCCAGCAGCCAAGTCGATGGGCCCCGGCAGTATTTT.

This chain links TRBV10-2 with TRBJ2-7; no reliable D call. The CDR3 spans 11 residues. CDR1 and CDR2 (germline): WSHSY, SAAADI. V lost 3 bases and J lost 3, with 3 bases in between. In nucleotides, the CDR3 is TGCGCCAGCAGTGAAGGCTACGAGCAGTACGTC. Residues: CASSEGYEQYV.

The table lists this clonotype with a few counts. The chain recombines TRBV9 with TRBJ1-1; D remains ambiguous. Germline-derived CDR1 and CDR2 are SGDLS and YYNGEE. The CDR3 totals 15 residues. The V end lost 0 bases, the J end lost 1 base, and 10 bases lay between the germline ends. CDR3 protein: CASSVDFGPNTEAFF. DNA for the CDR3: TGTGCCAGCAGCGTAGATTTCGGGCCGAACACTGAAGCTTTCTTT.

This clonotype was observed at least ten times. V is TRBV14 and J is TRBJ2-5, with TRBD2 matching over 9 bases. V was clipped by 0 bases and J by 2 bases; unmatched bases: 10. CDR3 length: 18 amino acids. Germline V lookup: CDR1 SGHDN, CDR2 FVKESK. The CDR3 DNA reads as TGTGCCAGCAGCCAAGATAAGAAGCGGGGGGCGTTTCAAGAGACCCAGTACTTC. It codes for CASSQDKKRGAFQETQYF.

This clonotype was counted many times. This chain uses TRBV9 with TRBJ2-2, with D unclear. V lost 0 bases to trimming and J lost 2 bases, with 5 bases between them. This CDR3 region has 14 residues. Looked up from germline, CDR1 is SGDLS and CDR2 is YYNGEE. CDR3: CASSVGINTGELFF. The CDR3 coding sequence is TGTGCCAGCAGCGTAGGGATTAACACCGGGGAGCTGTTTTTT.

This chain uses TRBV7-3 with TRBJ2-3; 9 bases match TRBD1. The V and J ends lost 5 bases and 3 bases, in that order; junction bases with no gene match: 12. The CDR3 totals 17 residues. Germline V lookup: CDR1 SGHTA, CDR2 FQGTGA. In DNA, the CDR3 is TGTGCCAGCAGCCAAACAGGGACAGGGAGAAAGACAGATACGCAGTATTTT. Translating it yields CASSQTGTGRKTDTQYF.

This clonotype has more than one count but fewer than ten. The gene calls are TRBV29-1 and TRBJ2-3, with 7 bases matching TRBD1. This CDR3 is 14 amino acids long. Per the germline V gene, CDR1 is SQVTM and CDR2 is ANQGSEA. J gave up 2 bases and V 6 bases, and 8 bases lay outside the gene matches. CDR3 sequence reads: CSVAPGQTTDTQYF. The CDR3, as DNA: TGCAGCGTAGCGCCGGGACAGACCACAGATACGCAGTATTTT.